Listed below are T cell receptor beta chains from one sample, sequenced in a study of blood T cell repertoires in COVID-19. Method: immunoSEQ multiplex PCR; TCRdb's copy keeps in-frame clones and lacks some. Of some 30,000 clones in the sample, around 86% were seen once. The specimen was peripheral blood. The source is a woman aged 60-70 years with active COVID-19. CDR3s include the opening cysteine and the closing phenylalanine or tryptophan. The order of the fields is J gene, D gene, CDR3 length, clone size, V gene, CDR3 protein, CDR3 DNA. A D gene is named only where the DNA matches it firmly. Clone size, where shown, is once, few, many, or a class for clones that have expanded.

J gene: TRBJ1-6
D gene: -
CDR3 length: 15
clone size: -
V gene: TRBV5-6
CDR3 protein: CASSLARSYNSPLHF
CDR3 DNA: TGTGCCAGCAGCTTGGCTCGCTCCTATAATTCACCCCTCCACTTT

J gene: TRBJ2-1
D gene: -
CDR3 length: 16
clone size: -
V gene: TRBV24-1
CDR3 protein: CATSDPGDPNYNEQFF
CDR3 DNA: TGTGCCACCAGTGATCCCGGTGATCCGAACTACAATGAGCAGTTCTTC

J gene: TRBJ1-5
D gene: -
CDR3 length: 13
clone size: -
V gene: TRBV10-3
CDR3 protein: CAIRASDTQPQHF
CDR3 DNA: TGTGCCATCAGAGCCTCGGACACACAGCCCCAGCATTTT

J gene: TRBJ2-7
D gene: -
CDR3 length: 14
clone size: -
V gene: TRBV4-2
CDR3 protein: CASSQDPGPYEQYF
CDR3 DNA: TGTGCCAGCAGCCAAGACCCGGGTCCTTACGAGCAGTACTTC

J gene: TRBJ2-7
D gene: -
CDR3 length: 16
clone size: -
V gene: TRBV5-1
CDR3 protein: CASSLDPRSSSYEQYF
CDR3 DNA: TGCGCCAGCAGCTTGGACCCCAGGTCAAGCTCCTACGAGCAGTACTTC

J gene: TRBJ2-5
D gene: TRBD2
CDR3 length: 12
clone size: -
V gene: TRBV7-9
CDR3 protein: CASSRGEETQYF
CDR3 DNA: TGTGCCAGCAGCCGGGGGGAAGAGACCCAGTACTTC

J gene: TRBJ2-7
D gene: TRBD1
CDR3 length: 15
clone size: -
V gene: TRBV15
CDR3 protein: CATSRRTGYFDEQYF
CDR3 DNA: TGTGCCACCAGCAGAAGGACAGGGTATTTCGACGAGCAGTACTTC

J gene: TRBJ1-2
D gene: -
CDR3 length: 14
clone size: -
V gene: TRBV5-5
CDR3 protein: CASSVAGGDYGYTF
CDR3 DNA: TGTGCCAGCAGCGTCGCGGGGGGCGACTATGGCTACACCTTC

J gene: TRBJ2-2
D gene: TRBD2
CDR3 length: 19
clone size: -
V gene: TRBV3-1/TRBV3-2
CDR3 protein: CASSQRRLAGGPRAGELFF
CDR3 DNA: TGTGCCAGCAGCCAACGGCGACTAGCGGGAGGGCCGAGGGCCGGGGAGCTGTTTTTT

J gene: TRBJ1-4
D gene: TRBD1
CDR3 length: 13
clone size: -
V gene: TRBV5-1
CDR3 protein: CASSRDRDEKLFF
CDR3 DNA: TGCGCCAGCAGCCGGGACAGGGACGAAAAACTGTTTTTT

J gene: TRBJ1-3
D gene: TRBD1
CDR3 length: 17
clone size: -
V gene: TRBV7-9
CDR3 protein: CASSSGQGGFGGNTIYF
CDR3 DNA: TGTGCCAGCAGCTCCGGACAGGGTGGTTTCGGTGGAAACACCATATATTTT

J gene: TRBJ2-1
D gene: -
CDR3 length: 15
clone size: -
V gene: TRBV29-1
CDR3 protein: CSVEGVGGPGNEQFF
CDR3 DNA: TGCAGCGTTGAAGGTGTGGGGGGGCCAGGCAATGAGCAGTTCTTC

J gene: TRBJ1-2
D gene: -
CDR3 length: 13
clone size: -
V gene: TRBV7-6
CDR3 protein: CASSFQANYGYTF
CDR3 DNA: TGTGCCAGCAGCTTTCAGGCGAACTATGGCTACACCTTC

J gene: TRBJ1-3
D gene: TRBD1
CDR3 length: 16
clone size: few
V gene: TRBV7-9
CDR3 protein: CASSWGTAHTGNTIYF
CDR3 DNA: TGTGCCAGCAGCTGGGGGACAGCGCATACTGGAAACACCATATATTTT

J gene: TRBJ1-6
D gene: -
CDR3 length: 13
clone size: -
V gene: TRBV12-3/TRBV12-4
CDR3 protein: CASRSSRDSPLHF
CDR3 DNA: TGTGCCAGCAGGTCTAGCCGCGATTCACCCCTCCACTTT

J gene: TRBJ1-5
D gene: -
CDR3 length: 13
clone size: -
V gene: TRBV20-1
CDR3 protein: CSASSGSNQPQHF
CDR3 DNA: TGCAGTGCTAGTTCAGGGAGCAATCAGCCCCAGCATTTT

J gene: TRBJ2-7
D gene: TRBD2
CDR3 length: 17
clone size: few
V gene: TRBV28
CDR3 protein: CASSPTGLAGGHYEQYF
CDR3 DNA: TGTGCCAGCAGTCCGACGGGACTAGCGGGGGGACACTACGAGCAGTACTTC

J gene: TRBJ2-5
D gene: -
CDR3 length: 12
clone size: -
V gene: TRBV10-3
CDR3 protein: CAIAAYQETQYF
CDR3 DNA: TGTGCCATCGCGGCCTACCAAGAGACCCAGTACTTC

J gene: TRBJ2-3
D gene: -
CDR3 length: 12
clone size: -
V gene: TRBV7-9
CDR3 protein: CASSETGDTQYF
CDR3 DNA: TGTGCCAGCAGCGAGACAGGAGATACGCAGTATTTT

J gene: TRBJ1-3
D gene: -
CDR3 length: 15
clone size: -
V gene: TRBV5-1
CDR3 protein: CASSLVPGSGNTIYF
CDR3 DNA: TGCGCCAGCAGCTTGGTACCAGGGTCCGGAAACACCATATATTTT

J gene: TRBJ1-1
D gene: TRBD1
CDR3 length: 14
clone size: -
V gene: TRBV29-1
CDR3 protein: CSVETQGSKTEAFF
CDR3 DNA: TGCAGCGTTGAGACACAGGGGTCCAAGACTGAAGCTTTCTTT

J gene: TRBJ1-2
D gene: -
CDR3 length: 13
clone size: -
V gene: TRBV30
CDR3 protein: CAWRRDLHYGYTF
CDR3 DNA: TGTGCCTGGAGACGGGATCTACACTATGGCTACACCTTC

J gene: TRBJ1-3
D gene: -
CDR3 length: 14
clone size: few
V gene: TRBV3-1/TRBV3-2
CDR3 protein: CASSPGFSGNTIYF
CDR3 DNA: TGTGCCAGCAGCCCGGGATTCTCTGGAAACACCATATATTTT

J gene: TRBJ2-2
D gene: -
CDR3 length: 15
clone size: -
V gene: TRBV6-5
CDR3 protein: CASSYSYSNTGELFF
CDR3 DNA: TGTGCCAGCAGTTACTCTTATTCGAACACCGGGGAGCTGTTTTTT

J gene: TRBJ2-7
D gene: -
CDR3 length: 14
clone size: -
V gene: TRBV5-1
CDR3 protein: CASSHDTSDYEQYF
CDR3 DNA: TGCGCCAGCAGCCATGACACGTCAGACTACGAGCAGTACTTC

J gene: TRBJ1-6
D gene: -
CDR3 length: 15
clone size: -
V gene: TRBV3-1/TRBV3-2
CDR3 protein: CASSPGGGNNSPLHF
CDR3 DNA: TGTGCCAGCAGCCCTGGCGGGGGTAACAATTCACCCCTCCACTTT

J gene: TRBJ1-6
D gene: -
CDR3 length: 16
clone size: few
V gene: TRBV7-2
CDR3 protein: CASSFGGASYNSPLHF
CDR3 DNA: TGTGCCAGCAGCTTTGGGGGCGCGTCCTATAATTCACCCCTCCACTTT